Reported below is one TCR beta chain. Its specificity is not known. CDR1 SGHRS and CDR2 YFSETQ come from the germline V gene. The CDR3 is made up of 16 amino acids. The junction had 10 bases not matched to a gene; V was cut back by 0 bases and J by 8 bases. The data were produced by immunoSEQ multiplex PCR, yet TCRdb's version contains in-frame clones alone and is incomplete. The sample records about 150,000 clones, approximately 86% being singletons. The entry originates in a study of cytomegalovirus exposure and HLA in healthy donors. Study-wide findings and caveats: The authors listed some 150 TCR beta chains as cytomegalovirus-associated. TCR sequences were mostly rare, though some public TCRs occurred in many donors. Accounts indicate the classifier identified cytomegalovirus status with strong specificity and sensitivity.

The sample was PBMCs. The TCR sequence derives from a man aged 18 to 30 in good health and CMV-seropositive. The chain links TRBV5-1 to TRBJ1-2; 10 nucleotides line up with TRBD1. CDR3 amino acids: CASSLAGTGATQGYTF. CDR3 nucleotides: TGCGCCAGCAGCTTGGCGGGGACAGGGGCCACTCAGGGCTACACCTTC.